Listed here are 26 T cell receptor beta chains from one sample, sequenced in a study of Tregs in tolerant kidney transplant recipients. Mixed chimerism was transient after nonmyeloablative marrow transplants from related graft donors. Sequenced by immunoSEQ multiplex PCR; TCRdb stores in-frame clones only, minus some. The sample totals about 6,300 clones. This specimen consisted of CD4+ T cells from blood (PBMCs), obtained 6 months after the transplant. These receptors were collected from a human patient who received a combined kidney and bone marrow transplant. These T cells may partly come from the graft donor.

Details on this clone: The read is 3 residues too short to cover the CDR3 end, so that end is filled in from the germline J gene. The chain carries TRBV20-1 and TRBJ2-5, with D tentatively TRBD2 (6 bases). This CDR3 is 13 amino acids long. The V gene's germline CDR1 is DFQATT and CDR2 SNEGSKA (reference sequence). Trimming removed 6 bases from V and 1 base from J, with 12 bases in between. The CDR3 loop is CSANRDSQETQYF. The CDR3 bases that were read are TGCAGTGCGAACCGGGACTCCCAAGAGACC.

Notes on this clone: The read gets to within 3 residues of the CDR3 end, and the germline J gene fills in the rest. This chain links TRBV12-3 or TRBV12-4 with TRBJ2-1; 14 positions match TRBD2. The CDR3 totals 15 residues. V lost 7 bases, J lost 8 bases, and 7 bases stayed unmatched. The DNA read from the CDR3 is TGTGCCAGCACCCGGACTAGCGGGAGGTTCGATGAG. Protein: CASTRTSGRFDE. The full CDR3 protein is CASTRTSGRFDEQFF.

A remark on this clone: The read comes to an end 3 residues before the CDR3 does, leaving the germline J gene to fill in the end. The chain combines TRBV7-2 with TRBJ1-2; D is uncertain. Germline V gene sequence: CDR1 SGHTA, CDR2 FQGNSA. Trimming removed 7 bases from V and 5 bases from J, with 11 bases in between. The CDR3 contains 12 residues. The chain's CDR3 is CASTPLAYGYTF. The CDR3 DNA, read in part, is TGTGCCAGCACCCCTTTAGCTTATGGC.

Frequency places this clone as medium-sized. Partial CDR3 DNA: TGTGCCAGCAGCATACAAAATCAGCCC. It specifies CASSIQNQP. The full CDR3 protein is CASSIQNQPQHF. The rearrangement uses TRBV5-6 and TRBJ1-5, with D uncertain. The CDR3 extends 3 residues past the end of the read, so its final part is completed from the germline J gene. The CDR3 extends over 12 amino acids. In germline, CDR1 is SGHDT, CDR2 YYEEEE. V dropped 4 bases and J dropped 4 bases, with 6 bases sitting between them.

Points on this clone: Sequencing ends 3 residues short of the CDR3 end; the germline J gene provides the rest. This rearrangement joins TRBV7-8 to TRBJ2-1, with D uncertain. V was trimmed by 1 base and J by 6 bases, leaving 13 bases between them. Per the germline V gene, CDR1 is SGHVS and CDR2 is FQNEAQ. The CDR3 totals 15 residues. CDR3 in amino acids: CASSLGWVSGNEQFF. Partial CDR3 DNA: TGTGCCAGCAGCTTAGGGTGGGTATCGGGCAATGAG.

Notes on this clone: The read stops 3 residues short of the end of the CDR3; the missing end is completed from the germline J gene. This chain joins TRBV28 and TRBJ2-2; D unclear. The germline V gene encodes CDR1 MDHEN and CDR2 SYDVKM. The CDR3 runs 15 residues. V was pared by 2 bases and J by 0 bases, with 7 bases between. This CDR3 is CASSLSHTNTGELFF. CDR3 DNA, as far as it was read: TGTGCCAGCAGTTTAAGCCATACGAACACCGGGGAG.

This clone is medium-sized by frequency. The read ends 3 residues before the CDR3 terminus; that terminus is restored from the germline J gene. The genes are TRBV5-1 and TRBJ2-3; D may be TRBD1 or TRBD2 (5 bases each). CDR3 length: 15 residues. V lost 0 bases, J lost 4 bases, and 12 bases lay in between. Germline V gives CDR1 SGHRS, CDR2 YFSETQ. The CDR3 bases that were read are TGCGCCAGCAGCTTGGCAGGGAGCTCGGCAGATACG. This codes for CASSLAGSSADT. The full-length CDR3 reads as CASSLAGSSADTQYF.

In regard to this clone: The missing CDR3 end, 3 residues past where the read stops, is filled in from the germline J gene. This chain joins TRBV20-1 and TRBJ1-6; 7 positions agree with TRBD1. Germline lookup yields CDR1 DFQATT and CDR2 SNEGSKA (reference sequence). After removal of 4 bases from V and 9 bases from J, the junction contained 9 bases not matched to a gene. This CDR3 has 14 residues. CDR3 region: CSAINSGTASPLHF. The CDR3 DNA, read in part, is TGCAGTGCTATTAACTCCGGGACAGCTTCACCC.

In regard to this clone: With the read ending 3 residues before the CDR3 end, the germline J gene is used to fill in that end. J is TRBJ2-1 and V is TRBV7-3, with TRBD2 matching over 16 bases. J lost 9 bases, V lost 5 bases, and 10 bases had no gene match. The CDR3 has 17 residues. Per germline, CDR1 SGHTA and CDR2 FQGTGA. CDR3 DNA (partial): TGTGCCAGCAGCCGAACGGGACTAGCGGGAGGGCCAAGTGAG. As protein: CASSRTGLAGGPSE. The whole CDR3 sequence is CASSRTGLAGGPSEQFF.

On this clone itself: With the read ending 3 residues before the CDR3 end, the germline J gene is used to fill in that end. The chain links TRBV20-1 to TRBJ2-1; D may be TRBD2 (5 bases). Germline lookup yields CDR1 DFQATT and CDR2 SNEGSKA (reference sequence). The CDR3 is made up of 14 amino acids. Deletions cut 6 bases from V and 5 bases from J, with 17 bases between. CDR3 bases read: TGCAGTGCCCTCGGGGAGCGATTAAACAATGAG. Translation: CSALGERLNNE. The entire CDR3 sequence reads CSALGERLNNEQFF.

A note on this clone: Read sequence stops 3 residues before the CDR3 end, and the germline J gene provides the missing end. The chain carries TRBV19 and TRBJ2-2; D is ambiguous. The germline V gene has CDR1 LNHDA and CDR2 SQIVND (reference sequence). V lost 2 bases, J lost 2 bases, and 6 bases lay in between. The CDR3 length is 14 residues. The CDR3 bases that were read are TGTGCCAGTAGTATAAGGCTCAACACCGGGGAG. It translates to CASSIRLNTGE. The whole CDR3 protein reads CASSIRLNTGELFF.

By frequency, this clone is medium-sized. The read ends 3 residues shy of where the CDR3 ends; the end is completed using the germline J gene. V is TRBV19 and J is TRBJ2-1, with D maybe TRBD2 (6 bases). V lost 5 bases and J 0 bases, leaving 11 bases between the germline ends. The CDR3 runs to 15 residues. Per germline, CDR1 LNHDA and CDR2 SQIVND (reference sequence). CDR3 in amino acids: CASSEAGYSYNEQFF. The CDR3 bases that were read are TGTGCCAGTAGTGAAGCGGGCTACTCCTACAATGAG.

About this clone itself: Coverage ceases 3 residues before the CDR3 finishes, and the germline J gene fills in the end. V usage is TRBV12-3 or TRBV12-4 and J usage is TRBJ2-5, with TRBD1 matching 7 bases. The junction had 8 bases not matched to a gene; V was cut back by 5 bases and J by 5 bases. This CDR3 is built from 14 residues. Partial CDR3 DNA: TGTGCCAGCAGTCACCCCGGACAGGCCGAGACC. Its translation is CASSHPGQAET. The whole CDR3 reads CASSHPGQAETQYF.

In the case of this clone: The read comes to an end 3 residues before the CDR3 does, leaving the germline J gene to fill in the end. The rearrangement links TRBV2 to TRBJ2-7; TRBD2 might be the D (6 bases). V lost 3 bases to trimming and J lost 6 bases, with 15 bases between them. The length of the CDR3 is 14 residues. Germline CDR1 and CDR2: SNHLY and FYNNEI. CDR3 DNA (partial): TGTGCCAGCAGTGAGGCATTCTCTAGCGCCGAG. It yields the protein CASSEAFSSAE. The CDR3 reads in full as CASSEAFSSAEQYF.

A note on this clone: From the germline J gene comes the end of the CDR3, since the read stops 3 residues before it. This chain links TRBV6-2 or TRBV6-3 with TRBJ2-1; 10 positions agree with TRBD2. Germline V gives CDR1 MNHEY, CDR2 SVGEGT. The CDR3 runs 16 residues. V trimming: 3 bases; J trimming: 8 bases; junction bases outside the gene matches: 10. The covered CDR3 bases are TGTGCCAGCAGTTATTTGGCTAGCGGGAGTCAGGATGAG. Its protein product is CASSYLASGSQDE. The entire CDR3 sequence reads CASSYLASGSQDEQFF.

By frequency, this clone registers medium-sized (0.01 to 0.1%). The CDR3 end falls 3 residues outside the read, so it is completed with the germline J gene. The chain combines TRBV5-6 with TRBJ1-1, with D maybe TRBD1 (5 bases). Trimming shortened V by 3 bases and J by 1 base, and 13 bases separated the two germline ends. Germline V gene sequence: CDR1 SGHDT, CDR2 YYEEEE. The CDR3 is made up of 15 amino acids. The CDR3 sequence: CASSSNIGANTEAFF. The part of the CDR3 DNA that was read is TGTGCCAGCAGCTCAAATATAGGGGCGAACACTGAA.

Remarks on this clone: The read ends 3 residues early relative to the CDR3; the germline J gene fills the gap. V gene TRBV5-6 combines with J gene TRBJ2-7, with TRBD2 matching over 10 bases. J was trimmed by 5 bases and V by 7 bases; bases with no gene match: 12. Germline-derived CDR1 and CDR2 are SGHDT and YYEEEE. This CDR3 has 15 residues. CDR3 bases read: TGTGCCAGCTTGGGGAGCGGGAGGGCTGCAAACGAG. It encodes CASLGSGRAANE. The CDR3 in full is CASLGSGRAANEQYF.

Points on this clone: The CDR3 end is not reached by the read, which stops 3 residues before it; the germline J gene fills it in. The V call is TRBV7-9, the J call TRBJ2-3; TRBD2 agrees at 8 bases. This CDR3 has 15 amino acids. Germline V CDR1 and CDR2: SEHNR, FQNEAQ (reference sequence). V shed 5 bases, J shed 5 bases, and the junction held 9 bases outside the gene matches. Incomplete CDR3 DNA: TGTGCCAGCAGCCCCGGGGGGGTAGCGGGAGATACG. This translates into CASSPGGVAGDT. The full CDR3 reads CASSPGGVAGDTQYF. Full variable domain (outside the CDR3, taken from reference TRBV7-9 and TRBJ2-3): DTGVSQNPRHKITKRGQNVTFRCDPISEHNRLYWYRQTLGQGPEFLTYFQNEAQLEKSRLLSDRFSAERPKGSFSTLEIQRTEQGDSAMYLCASSPGGVAGDTQYFGPGTRLTVL.

Concerning this clone: The observed sequence ends 3 residues before the CDR3 terminus, with the missing tail filled in from the germline J gene. The chain has TRBV5-1 and TRBJ2-7, with TRBD2 matching over 14 bases. CDR1 and CDR2 from the germline V gene are SGHRS and YFSETQ. The CDR3 length is 18 residues. V trimming: 1 base; J trimming: 3 bases; junction bases outside the gene matches: 9. CDR3 bases read: TGCGCCAGCAGCTTGAGGGAGACTAGCGGGAGGGCCTTCTACGAG. This gives the protein CASSLRETSGRAFYE. The CDR3 in its entirety is CASSLRETSGRAFYEQYF.

Frequency places this clone as medium-sized. The read finishes 3 residues shy of the CDR3 end, and the germline J gene is used to complete it. The chain links TRBV30 to TRBJ1-6; TRBD1 is a possible D gene (5 bases). There are 13 residues in the CDR3. The V gene's germline CDR1 is GTSNPN and CDR2 SVGIG (reference sequence). V lost 3 bases to trimming and J lost 10 bases, with 13 bases between them. CDR3: CAWSGQGRSPLHF. The sequenced part of the CDR3 DNA is TGTGCCTGGAGCGGGCAGGGCCGGTCACCC.

As for this clone: The observed sequence ends 3 residues before the CDR3 terminus, with the missing tail filled in from the germline J gene. V usage is TRBV7-3 and J usage is TRBJ2-1; D perhaps matches TRBD2 (5 bases). The germline V and J ends were trimmed by 1 base and 7 bases, with 11 bases remaining between them. This CDR3 spans 14 amino acids. CDR1 and CDR2 (germline): SGHTA, FQGTGA. CDR3 residues: CASSLNAGVNEQFF. The CDR3 DNA, read in part, is TGTGCCAGCAGCTTAAACGCCGGGGTAAATGAG. Full variable domain (rest looked up from reference TRBV7-3 and TRBJ2-1): GAGVSQTPSNKVTEKGKYVELRCDPISGHTALYWYRQSLGQGPEFLIYFQGTGAADDSGLPNDRFFAVRPEGSVSTLKIQRTERGDSAVYLCASSLNAGVNEQFFGPGTRLTVL.

About this clone itself: The read falls 3 residues short of the CDR3 end, and the missing part is taken from the germline J gene. The chain employs TRBV11-2 and TRBJ2-3, with D possibly TRBD2 on 5 matching bases. This CDR3 is built from 13 residues. Germline V lookup: CDR1 SGHAT, CDR2 FQNNGV. V lost 6 bases and J 2 bases, leaving 9 bases between the germline ends. This chain's CDR3 is CASRLDPTDTQYF. The DNA read from the CDR3 is TGTGCCAGCAGACTAGACCCCACAGATACG.

As regards this clone: From the germline J gene comes the end of the CDR3, since the read stops 3 residues before it. V and J are TRBV30 and TRBJ2-7; TRBD1 matches 7 bases. The CDR3 is 12 residues long. Looked up from germline, CDR1 is GTSNPN and CDR2 is SVGIG (reference sequence). After removal of 1 base from V and 3 bases from J, the junction contained 0 bases not matched to a gene. The CDR3 sequence is CAWSAGGYEQYF. CDR3 bases read: TGTGCCTGGAGTGCAGGGGGCTACGAG.

As concerns this clone: The sequence runs out 3 residues before the end of the CDR3; the remainder is reconstructed from the germline J gene. This chain connects TRBV5-1 to TRBJ1-1; D is uncertain. The CDR3 has 13 residues. The V gene's germline CDR1 is SGHRS and CDR2 YFSETQ. With 0 bases removed from V and 0 bases from J, the gap between germline ends came to 3 bases. The CDR3 bases that were read are TGCGCCAGCAGCTTGGGGCTGAACACTGAA. Translation: CASSLGLNTE. The whole CDR3 is CASSLGLNTEAFF.

Points on this clone: The CDR3 goes on 3 residues after the read ends, and that part is filled in from the germline J gene. The gene calls are TRBV7-3 and TRBJ2-2; weak D call: TRBD2 (5 bases). This CDR3 region has 16 residues. From germline, CDR1 is SGHTA and CDR2 FQGTGA. V was pared by 2 bases and J by 4 bases, with 14 bases between. The CDR3: CASSLGAGHSTGELFF. Incomplete CDR3 DNA: TGTGCCAGCAGCTTAGGCGCGGGCCATTCCACCGGGGAG.

As concerns this clone: The read ends 3 residues before the CDR3 terminus; that terminus is restored from the germline J gene. The chain combines TRBV20-1 with TRBJ1-1; D is unresolved. V was shortened by 5 bases and J by 1 base, with 14 bases between the two germline ends. The CDR3 length is 14 residues. Germline assignment: CDR1 DFQATT and CDR2 SNEGSKA (reference sequence). This CDR3 is CSAEGQVANTEAFF. The CDR3 DNA, read in part, is TGCAGTGCTGAGGGTCAGGTGGCGAACACTGAA.